The clone carrying this T cell receptor (beta chain) turned up a few times. V shed 4 bases and J shed 4 bases, with 12 bases lying between them. This CDR3 has 14 residues. The germline V gene has CDR1 SGHRS and CDR2 YFSETQ. Each CDR3 protein is one row after TCRdb ran MiXCR on the 5' RACE reads. The table has a few hundred thousand distinct CDR3 sequences, about a sixth seen once; the top ten hold around 22%. The sample belongs to a study of T-cell memory formation after mild COVID-19. Study details: TCR clusters mostly belonged to single donors.

V is TRBV5-1 and J is TRBJ1-3; TRBD1 might be the D (6 bases). The sequenced sample consisted of PBMCs or a T cell subset sorted from them (not recorded which). This TCR was sampled from a man aged 18-30 years who had mild COVID-19 (a few samples of this study predate the infection). Cell type and time point are not known. The CDR3 coding sequence is TGCGCCAGCAGCCGCAGGGGATCAGGAAACACCATATATTTT. It codes for CASSRRGSGNTIYF. Full variable domain (outside the CDR3, taken from reference TRBV5-1 and TRBJ1-3): KAGVTQTPRYLIKTRGQQVTLSCSPISGHRSVSWYQQTPGQGLQFLFEYFSETQRNKGNFPGRFSGRQFSNSRSEMNVSTLELGDSALYLCASSRRGSGNTIYFGEGSWLTVV.